A selection of T cell receptor beta chains follows, all from one sample in a study of blood T cell repertoires in COVID-19. The protocol was immunoSEQ multiplex PCR, while the TCRdb copy is restricted to in-frame clones and leaves out a portion. The top ten hold about 46% of the sample, which has over 45,000 clones, 75% to 90% seen once. The specimen was peripheral blood. The receptors derive from a woman aged 55 to 70 with COVID-19, enrolled during active disease. Each CDR3 is given with its conserved first and last residue. Fields, in order: D gene, J gene, V gene, CDR3 protein. A D gene is named only where the DNA matches it firmly.

>TRBD2|TRBJ2-7|TRBV27
CASSPSGRKEQYF
>TRBD1|TRBJ2-7|TRBV28
CASTPTGQYEQYF
>-|TRBJ1-1|TRBV12-5
CASGSPSGGVEAFF
>TRBD1|TRBJ2-7|TRBV11-2
CASSLGDRTPYEQYF
>TRBD2|TRBJ2-3|TRBV20-1
CSASHPLGAGDTDTQYF
>TRBD2|TRBJ2-2|TRBV3-1/TRBV3-2
CSGRGNTGELFF
>TRBD2|TRBJ2-7|TRBV18
CASSPERDYEQYF
>TRBD2|TRBJ2-1|TRBV18
CASSQKSPGLDYNEQFF
>-|TRBJ1-4|TRBV4-2
CASSQVSPRGEKLFF
>TRBD2|TRBJ2-3|TRBV7-2
CASSLGVAGTDTQYF
>-|TRBJ2-2|TRBV6-4
CASSDSGGAFTGELFF
>TRBD1|TRBJ2-3|TRBV28
CASYGQGAGADTQYF
>TRBD2|TRBJ2-1|TRBV4-1
CASSQEGNVVAGDNEQFF
>-|TRBJ2-1|TRBV19
CASSMQSSAGTQFF
>TRBD2|TRBJ2-1|TRBV12-3/TRBV12-4
CASSLSGTEQFF
>TRBD1|TRBJ1-5|TRBV6-2/TRBV6-3
CASSPGTGGQPQHF
>-|TRBJ1-1|TRBV10-3
CAITHSSGSFNEAFF
>-|TRBJ1-2|TRBV4-1
CASSHPGRGGGYTF
>-|TRBJ2-7|TRBV28
CASSFLMRGTGAYEQYF
>-|TRBJ1-2|TRBV21-1
CASSRGQGPYYGYTF
>TRBD1|TRBJ1-6|TRBV2
CASSDGQGRISSYNSPLHF
>-|TRBJ1-2|TRBV7-8
CASSLERFNYGYTF
>TRBD1|TRBJ2-2|TRBV25-1
CASMSTGGTGELFF
>TRBD2|TRBJ2-1|TRBV10-2
CASSLAGIAYNEQFF
>TRBD1|TRBJ1-1|TRBV28
CASSPGQGLTEAFF
>TRBD1|TRBJ2-5|TRBV18
CASSPRTGDKETQYF
>TRBD1|TRBJ1-6|TRBV11-2
CASSFWQGDSPLHF
>TRBD1|TRBJ1-1|TRBV19
CASSIAGTGRMAFF
>-|TRBJ1-1|TRBV7-9
CASSLVGRPNTEAFF
>TRBD1|TRBJ2-7|TRBV11-3
CASSRTRGTGISYEQYF
>TRBD1|TRBJ1-2|TRBV5-4
CASSPGTGFGGYTF
>-|TRBJ2-1|TRBV19
CASSIGTGMNEQFF
>TRBD2|TRBJ2-3|TRBV19
CASSSKSGLAGTDTQYF
>-|TRBJ2-5|TRBV2
CASSEYSGKETQYF
>-|TRBJ2-7|TRBV6-7
CASSYSGASSYEQYF
>TRBD1|TRBJ1-4|TRBV28
CASRTDRETNEKLFF
>TRBD1|TRBJ1-1|TRBV6-5
CASSYDRANTEAFF
>-|TRBJ2-1|TRBV3-1/TRBV3-2
CASSQGGFDYNEQFF
>-|TRBJ2-7|TRBV19
CASSRSSYEQYF
>-|TRBJ2-7|TRBV9
CASSLGNSGGYEQYF
>TRBD2|TRBJ2-3|TRBV3-1/TRBV3-2
CASSQPGGNTDTQYF
>TRBD2|TRBJ2-1|TRBV6-5
CASSTTSGRFNEQFF
>-|TRBJ1-5|TRBV19
CASSRWRQENQPQHF
>-|TRBJ1-2|TRBV6-2/TRBV6-3
CASNPGGAGYGYTF
>-|TRBJ1-5|TRBV7-4
CASSLGFGGVSNQPQHF